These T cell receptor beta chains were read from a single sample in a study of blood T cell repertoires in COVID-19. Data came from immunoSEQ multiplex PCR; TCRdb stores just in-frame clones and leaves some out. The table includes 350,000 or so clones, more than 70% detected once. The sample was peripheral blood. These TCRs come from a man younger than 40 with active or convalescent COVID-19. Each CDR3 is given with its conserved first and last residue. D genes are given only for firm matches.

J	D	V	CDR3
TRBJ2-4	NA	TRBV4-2	CASSQEVGLVGESKNIQYF
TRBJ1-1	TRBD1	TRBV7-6	CASSLARGVLSNTEAFF
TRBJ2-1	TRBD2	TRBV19	CASSIVLAGDNEQFF
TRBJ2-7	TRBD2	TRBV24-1	CATRGNSGGASYEQYF
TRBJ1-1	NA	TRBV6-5	CASSLPNTEAFF
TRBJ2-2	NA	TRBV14	CASSQERGTAPTGELFF
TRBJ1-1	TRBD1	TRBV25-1	CASRDRLNTEAFF
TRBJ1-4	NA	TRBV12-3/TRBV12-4	CASSRTGREKLFF
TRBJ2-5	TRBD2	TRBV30	CAWSAGEGGGIRETQYF
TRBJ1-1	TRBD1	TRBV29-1	CSAGTGGDTEAFF
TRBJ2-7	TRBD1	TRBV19	CASSFQGAKEQYF
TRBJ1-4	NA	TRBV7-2	CASSWGQLNEKLFF
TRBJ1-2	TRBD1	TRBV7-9	CASSLDGTGDNGYTF
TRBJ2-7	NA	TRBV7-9	CASSSTDSFFYEQYF
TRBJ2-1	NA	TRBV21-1	CANRDRGGDEQFF
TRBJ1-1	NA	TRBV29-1	CSVGPRRDGTEAFF
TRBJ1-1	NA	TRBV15	CATSRDPKNTEAFF
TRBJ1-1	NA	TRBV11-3	CASSSGETEAFF
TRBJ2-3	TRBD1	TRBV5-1	CASTGQDTDTQYF
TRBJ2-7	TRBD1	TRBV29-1	CSIRQGFSYEQYF
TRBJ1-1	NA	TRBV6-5	CASRSPGMGTEAFF
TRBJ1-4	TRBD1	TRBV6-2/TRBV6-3	CASSRDRVPVEKLFF